This T cell receptor beta chain was found in a study of T-cell memory formation after mild COVID-19. Turning to the study itself: Among the donors, TCR clusters were largely specific to each donor.

V lost 4 bases to trimming and J lost 4 bases, with 14 bases between them. CDR3 length: 14 residues. Study results and caveats: Pre-infection memory contained some responding clones, which suggested that cross-reactive memory had joined. The second-wave clones peaking on day 37 were not confirmed as SARS-CoV-2-specific.

UMIs and sample barcodes were carried by the TCR alpha and TCR beta cDNA libraries that 5'RACE produced using constant-segment primers. TCRdb reprocessed the 5' RACE reads with MiXCR, giving one entry per CDR3 protein. In the table there are about 140,000 distinct CDR3 sequences, roughly a fifth of which are singletons. This clonotype was recorded a few times. Its specificity is unknown. J is TRBJ2-7 and V is TRBV12-3 or TRBV12-4; D call uncertain. The sample consisted of PBMCs or a T cell subset sorted from them (not recorded which). The origin of this receptor is an adult woman who had mild COVID-19 (a few samples of this study predate the infection). Cell type and time point are not known. The CDR3 region is CASSSDSMSYEQYF. CDR3 in DNA: TGTGCCAGCAGTTCAGATAGCATGAGTTACGAGCAGTACTTC.